This T cell receptor beta chain was retrieved from a study of PD-1 blockade in classical Hodgkin lymphoma. Study at large: On a schedule of every 2 weeks, patients received nivolumab 3 mg/kg intravenously.

Patients all relapsed after autologous stem cell transplantation, and there was variation in brentuximab vedotin exposure. A word on this clone: Its specificity is unknown.

Assay used: immunoSEQ multiplex PCR; TCRdb lists only in-frame clones, some missing. This sample has some 43,000 clones; 85% to 90% occur once, and the top ten carry about 5.5%. Overall study results and limits: Unlike CD8+ TCR diversity, which did not rise significantly by C4D1, CD4+ TCR diversity did. It was among complete responders that baseline diversity resembled that of newly diagnosed patients. No one has yet defined what causes the repertoire differences, which may be disease activity or prior therapy.

Trimming pared 7 bases from V and 6 bases from J, leaving 6 bases between. This CDR3 comprises 10 residues. Germline-derived CDR1 and CDR2 are SQVTM and ANQGSEA. This receptor was identified in a human donor with classical Hodgkin lymphoma. The chain employs TRBV29-1 and TRBJ1-4; D not certain. This material consisted of peripheral blood mononuclear cells (PBMCs), taken before the second cycle of nivolumab. CDR3 in DNA: TGCAGCGGTGGGGATGAAAAACTGTTTTTT. Its translation: CSGGDEKLFF.